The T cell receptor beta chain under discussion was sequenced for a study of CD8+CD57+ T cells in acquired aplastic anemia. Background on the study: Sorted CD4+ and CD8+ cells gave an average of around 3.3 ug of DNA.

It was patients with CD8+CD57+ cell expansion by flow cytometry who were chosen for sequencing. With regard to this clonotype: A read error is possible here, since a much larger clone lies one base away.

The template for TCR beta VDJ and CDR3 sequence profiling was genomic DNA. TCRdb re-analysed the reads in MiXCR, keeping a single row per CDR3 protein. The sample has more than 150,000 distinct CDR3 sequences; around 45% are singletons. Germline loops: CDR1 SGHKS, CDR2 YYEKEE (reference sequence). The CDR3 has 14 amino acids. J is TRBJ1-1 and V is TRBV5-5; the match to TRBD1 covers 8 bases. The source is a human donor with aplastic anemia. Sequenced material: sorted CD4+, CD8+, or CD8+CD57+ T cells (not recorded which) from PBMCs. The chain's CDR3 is CASRQTGVNTDAFF. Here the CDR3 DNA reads TGTGCCAGCAGACAGACAGGGGTGAACACTGACGCTTTCTTT. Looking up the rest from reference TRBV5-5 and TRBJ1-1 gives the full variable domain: DAGVTQSPTHLIKTRGQQVTLRCSPISGHKSVSWYQQVLGQGPQFIFQYYEKEERGRGNFPDRFSARQFPNYSSELNVNALLLGDSALYLCASRQTGVNTDAFFGQGTRLTVV.